These T cell receptor beta chains were read from a single sample in a study of blood T cell repertoires in COVID-19. Generated by immunoSEQ multiplex PCR, the TCRdb table keeps only in-frame clones and is missing some. The table shows hundreds of thousands of clones, with about 86% occurring only once. The sequencing input was peripheral blood. These receptor sequences come from a woman in her seventies with COVID-19, enrolled during active disease. Each CDR3 is given with its conserved first and last residue. D genes are given only for firm matches. Size values are once, few and many counts, or a class for expanded clones, and some rows have none.

J gene: TRBJ1-6
D gene: -
clone size: -
V gene: TRBV9
CDR3 length: 13
CDR3 protein: CASSVSGESPLHF
CDR3 DNA: TGTGCCAGCAGCGTTTCGGGTGAATCACCCCTCCACTTT

J gene: TRBJ2-7
D gene: TRBD1
clone size: -
V gene: TRBV2
CDR3 length: 14
CDR3 protein: CASSRDREVHEQYF
CDR3 DNA: TGTGCCAGCAGTAGGGACAGGGAGGTCCACGAGCAGTACTTC

J gene: TRBJ2-3
D gene: -
clone size: -
V gene: TRBV2
CDR3 length: 15
CDR3 protein: CASRLLADSTDTQYF
CDR3 DNA: TGTGCCAGCAGACTACTAGCCGATAGCACAGATACGCAGTATTTT

J gene: TRBJ2-2
D gene: -
clone size: -
V gene: TRBV5-6
CDR3 length: 14
CDR3 protein: CASRKDSITGELFF
CDR3 DNA: TGTGCCAGCAGAAAGGACAGTATAACCGGGGAGCTGTTTTTT

J gene: TRBJ2-1
D gene: TRBD2
clone size: -
V gene: TRBV28
CDR3 length: 13
CDR3 protein: CASRSGTSGEQFF
CDR3 DNA: TGTGCCAGCAGATCCGGGACTAGTGGTGAGCAGTTCTTC

J gene: TRBJ1-6
D gene: -
clone size: -
V gene: TRBV3-1/TRBV3-2
CDR3 length: 15
CDR3 protein: CASSQVGGAGSPLHF
CDR3 DNA: TGTGCCAGCAGCCAAGTGGGGGGGGCCGGATCACCCCTCCACTTT

J gene: TRBJ2-3
D gene: -
clone size: -
V gene: TRBV12-2
CDR3 length: 16
CDR3 protein: CASRLAVLAGEDTQYF
CDR3 DNA: TGTGCAAGTCGCTTAGCGGTGCTAGCGGGGGAAGATACGCAGTATTTT

J gene: TRBJ2-1
D gene: -
clone size: -
V gene: TRBV6-5
CDR3 length: 15
CDR3 protein: CATTKKMDSINEQFF
CDR3 DNA: TGTGCCACCACTAAAAAAATGGACAGTATCAATGAGCAGTTCTTC

J gene: TRBJ2-7
D gene: TRBD1
clone size: -
V gene: TRBV18
CDR3 length: 15
CDR3 protein: CASSPRLQGADEQYF
CDR3 DNA: TGTGCCAGCTCACCTAGGCTGCAGGGGGCGGACGAGCAGTACTTC

J gene: TRBJ1-5
D gene: -
clone size: -
V gene: TRBV19
CDR3 length: 15
CDR3 protein: CASSIIYAGNQPQHF
CDR3 DNA: TGTGCCAGTAGTATTATCTACGCGGGCAATCAGCCCCAGCATTTT

J gene: TRBJ2-1
D gene: -
clone size: -
V gene: TRBV5-1
CDR3 length: 13
CDR3 protein: CASSLDYPNEQFF
CDR3 DNA: TGCGCCAGCAGCTTGGACTACCCCAATGAGCAGTTCTTC

J gene: TRBJ2-5
D gene: -
clone size: -
V gene: TRBV3-1/TRBV3-2
CDR3 length: 14
CDR3 protein: CASSPWEGGETQYF
CDR3 DNA: TGTGCCAGCAGCCCCTGGGAGGGGGGAGAGACCCAGTACTTC

J gene: TRBJ2-1
D gene: TRBD1
clone size: -
V gene: TRBV10-1
CDR3 length: 15
CDR3 protein: CASSELRGLKDEQFF
CDR3 DNA: TGCGCCAGCAGTGAACTCAGGGGGCTGAAGGATGAGCAGTTCTTC

J gene: TRBJ1-1
D gene: -
clone size: -
V gene: TRBV30
CDR3 length: 11
CDR3 protein: CAWSGPAEAFF
CDR3 DNA: TGTGCCTGGAGTGGGCCCGCTGAAGCTTTCTTT

J gene: TRBJ1-1
D gene: TRBD1
clone size: -
V gene: TRBV27
CDR3 length: 18
CDR3 protein: CASTLRDSPYVGNTEAFF
CDR3 DNA: TGTGCCAGCACCCTACGGGACAGTCCTTATGTGGGGAACACTGAAGCTTTCTTT

J gene: TRBJ1-4
D gene: -
clone size: -
V gene: TRBV2
CDR3 length: 16
CDR3 protein: CASSEAGRGSNEKLFF
CDR3 DNA: TGTGCCAGCAGTGAAGCGGGGAGGGGCTCGAATGAAAAACTGTTTTTT

J gene: TRBJ1-4
D gene: -
clone size: -
V gene: TRBV28
CDR3 length: 16
CDR3 protein: CASSSGRRGTNEKLFF
CDR3 DNA: TGTGCCAGCAGTTCGGGACGGAGGGGAACTAATGAAAAACTGTTTTTT

J gene: TRBJ2-5
D gene: TRBD2
clone size: once
V gene: TRBV2
CDR3 length: 16
CDR3 protein: CASSEGGLGPGETQYF
CDR3 DNA: TGTGCCAGCAGTGAGGGGGGACTAGGACCGGGGGAGACCCAGTACTTC

J gene: TRBJ2-3
D gene: -
clone size: -
V gene: TRBV5-4
CDR3 length: 13
CDR3 protein: CASSVPGTDTQYF
CDR3 DNA: TGTGCCAGCAGCGTTCCCGGCACAGATACGCAGTATTTT

J gene: TRBJ1-6
D gene: -
clone size: -
V gene: TRBV7-2
CDR3 length: 16
CDR3 protein: CASSLDGGIYNSPLHF
CDR3 DNA: TGTGCCAGCAGCTTAGACGGGGGGATCTATAATTCACCCCTCCACTTT

J gene: TRBJ1-4
D gene: -
clone size: once
V gene: TRBV30
CDR3 length: 14
CDR3 protein: CACPPGQGNEKLFF
CDR3 DNA: TGTGCCTGTCCACCGGGACAAGGGAATGAAAAACTGTTTTTT